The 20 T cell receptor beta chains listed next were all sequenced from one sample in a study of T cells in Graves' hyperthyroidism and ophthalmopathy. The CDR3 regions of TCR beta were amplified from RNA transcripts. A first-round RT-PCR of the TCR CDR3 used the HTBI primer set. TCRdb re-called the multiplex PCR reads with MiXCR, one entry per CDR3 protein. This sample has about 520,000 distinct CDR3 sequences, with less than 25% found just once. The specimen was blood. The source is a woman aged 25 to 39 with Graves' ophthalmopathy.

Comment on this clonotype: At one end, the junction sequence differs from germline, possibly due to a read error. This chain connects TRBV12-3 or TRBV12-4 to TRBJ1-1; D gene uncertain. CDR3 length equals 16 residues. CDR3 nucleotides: TGTGCCAGCAGTTTAGCGGGCCGGGTACGGGTCACTGATGCTTTCTTT. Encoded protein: CASSLAGRVRVTDAFF.

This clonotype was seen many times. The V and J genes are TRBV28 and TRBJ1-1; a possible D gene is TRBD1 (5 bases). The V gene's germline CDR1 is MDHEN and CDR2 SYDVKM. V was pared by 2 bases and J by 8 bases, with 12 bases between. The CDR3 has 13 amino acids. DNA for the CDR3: TGTGCCAGCAGTTTAGTCTCCGACAGAGAAGCTTTCTTT. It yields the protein CASSLVSDREAFF.

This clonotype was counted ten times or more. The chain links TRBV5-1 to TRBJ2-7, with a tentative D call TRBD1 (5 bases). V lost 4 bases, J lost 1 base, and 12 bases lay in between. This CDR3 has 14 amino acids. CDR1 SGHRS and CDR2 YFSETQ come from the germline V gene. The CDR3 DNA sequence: TGCGCCAGCAGCCCCTCCGACAGATCCTACGAGCAGTACTTC. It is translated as CASSPSDRSYEQYF. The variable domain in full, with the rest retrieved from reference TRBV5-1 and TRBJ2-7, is KAGVTQTPRYLIKTRGQQVTLSCSPISGHRSVSWYQQTPGQGLQFLFEYFSETQRNKGNFPGRFSGRQFSNSRSEMNVSTLELGDSALYLCASSPSDRSYEQYFGPGTRLTVT.

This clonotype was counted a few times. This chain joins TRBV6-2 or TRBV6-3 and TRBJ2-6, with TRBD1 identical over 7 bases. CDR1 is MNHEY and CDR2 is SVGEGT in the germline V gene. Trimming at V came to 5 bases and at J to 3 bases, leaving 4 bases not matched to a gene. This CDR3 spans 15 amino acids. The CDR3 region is CASSDREDGANVLTF. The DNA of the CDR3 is TGTGCCAGCAGTGACAGGGAAGATGGGGCCAACGTCCTGACTTTC.

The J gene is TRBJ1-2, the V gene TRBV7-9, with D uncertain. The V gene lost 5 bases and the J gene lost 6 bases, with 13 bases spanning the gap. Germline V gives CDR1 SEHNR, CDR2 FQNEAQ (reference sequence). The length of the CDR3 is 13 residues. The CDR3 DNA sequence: TGTGCCAGCAGCCCACCGGGGTTGGATGGCTACACCTTC. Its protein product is CASSPPGLDGYTF.

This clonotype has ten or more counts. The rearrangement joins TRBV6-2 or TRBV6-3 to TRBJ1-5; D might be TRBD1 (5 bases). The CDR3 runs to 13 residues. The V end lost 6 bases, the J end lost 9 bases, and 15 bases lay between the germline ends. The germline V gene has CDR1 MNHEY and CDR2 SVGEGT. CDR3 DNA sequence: TGTGCCAGCAGCCGCCAGGGAGGAGGGCCCCAGCATTTT. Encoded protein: CASSRQGGGPQHF.

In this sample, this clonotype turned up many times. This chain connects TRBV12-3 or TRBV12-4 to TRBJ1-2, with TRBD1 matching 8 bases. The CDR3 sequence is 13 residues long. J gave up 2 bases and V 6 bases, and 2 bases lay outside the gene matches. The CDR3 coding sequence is TGTGCCAGCAGACGGGACAGGAACTATGGCTACACCTTC. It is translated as CASRRDRNYGYTF.

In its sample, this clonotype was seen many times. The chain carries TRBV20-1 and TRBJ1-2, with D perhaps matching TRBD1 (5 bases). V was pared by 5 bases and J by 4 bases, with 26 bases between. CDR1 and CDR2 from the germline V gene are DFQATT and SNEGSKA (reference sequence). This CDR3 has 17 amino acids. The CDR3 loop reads CSAVKTRDSRHFYGYTF. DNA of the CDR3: TGCAGTGCTGTCAAGACCAGAGACAGTCGTCATTTCTATGGCTACACCTTC.

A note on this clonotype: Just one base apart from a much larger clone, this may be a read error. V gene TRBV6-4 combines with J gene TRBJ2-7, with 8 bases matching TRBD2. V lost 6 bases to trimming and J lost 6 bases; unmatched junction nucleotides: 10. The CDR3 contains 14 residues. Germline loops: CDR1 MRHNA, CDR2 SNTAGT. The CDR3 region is CASREGTSLTEQYF. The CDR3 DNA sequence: TGTGCCAGCAGAGAAGGGACTAGTCTAACCGAGCAGTACTTC.

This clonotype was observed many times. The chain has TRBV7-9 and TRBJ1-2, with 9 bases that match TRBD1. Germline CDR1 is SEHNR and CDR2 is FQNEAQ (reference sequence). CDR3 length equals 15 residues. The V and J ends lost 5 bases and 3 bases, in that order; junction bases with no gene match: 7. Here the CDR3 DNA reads TGTGCCAGCAGCATTCGGGACAGGGTGGACTATGGCTACACCTTC. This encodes CASSIRDRVDYGYTF.

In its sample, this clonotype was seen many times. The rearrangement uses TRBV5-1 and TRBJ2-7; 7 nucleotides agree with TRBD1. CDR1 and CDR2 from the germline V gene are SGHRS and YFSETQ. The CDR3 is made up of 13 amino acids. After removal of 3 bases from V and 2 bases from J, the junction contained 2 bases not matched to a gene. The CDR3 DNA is TGCGCCAGCAGCTGGGGACAGACCTACGAGCAGTACTTC. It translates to CASSWGQTYEQYF.

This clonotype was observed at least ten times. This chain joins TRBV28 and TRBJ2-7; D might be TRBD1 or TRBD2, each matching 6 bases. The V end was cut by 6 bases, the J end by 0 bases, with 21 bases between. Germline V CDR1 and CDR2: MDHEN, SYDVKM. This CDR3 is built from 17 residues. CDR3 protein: CASRSTGSGATSYEQYF. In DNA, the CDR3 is TGTGCCAGCAGATCAACCGGCTCGGGGGCGACCTCCTACGAGCAGTACTTC. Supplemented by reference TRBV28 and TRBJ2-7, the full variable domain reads DVKVTQSSRYLVKRTGEKVFLECVQDMDHENMFWYRQDPGLGLRLIYFSYDVKMKEKGDIPEGYSVSREKKERFSLILESASTNQTSMYLCASRSTGSGATSYEQYFGPGTRLTVT.

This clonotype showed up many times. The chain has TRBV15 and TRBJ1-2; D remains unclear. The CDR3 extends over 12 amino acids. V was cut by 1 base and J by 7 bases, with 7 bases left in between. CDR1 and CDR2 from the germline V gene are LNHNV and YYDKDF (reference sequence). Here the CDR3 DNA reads TGTGCCACCAGCAGAGGAGACTGTGGCTACACCTTC. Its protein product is CATSRGDCGYTF.

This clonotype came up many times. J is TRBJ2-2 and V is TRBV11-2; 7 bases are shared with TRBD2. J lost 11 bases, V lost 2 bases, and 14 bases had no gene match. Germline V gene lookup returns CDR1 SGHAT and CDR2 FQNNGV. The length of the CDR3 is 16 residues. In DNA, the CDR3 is TGTGCCAGCAGCTTAACCGGGGGGAGCACCGGGATAGAGCTGTTTTTT. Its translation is CASSLTGGSTGIELFF. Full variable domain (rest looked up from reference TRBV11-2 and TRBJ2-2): EAGVAQSPRYKIIEKRQSVAFWCNPISGHATLYWYQQILGQGPKLLIQFQNNGVVDDSQLPKDRFSAERLKGVDSTLKIQPAKLEDSAVYLCASSLTGGSTGIELFFGEGSRLTVL.

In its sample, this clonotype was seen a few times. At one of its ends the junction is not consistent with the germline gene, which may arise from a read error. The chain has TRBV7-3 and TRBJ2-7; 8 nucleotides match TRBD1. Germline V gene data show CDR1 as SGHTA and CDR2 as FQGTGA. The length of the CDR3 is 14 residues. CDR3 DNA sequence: TGTGCCAGCAGCTTAGCAGGGGGCCCCTACGATCAGTACTTC. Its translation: CASSLAGGPYDQYF.

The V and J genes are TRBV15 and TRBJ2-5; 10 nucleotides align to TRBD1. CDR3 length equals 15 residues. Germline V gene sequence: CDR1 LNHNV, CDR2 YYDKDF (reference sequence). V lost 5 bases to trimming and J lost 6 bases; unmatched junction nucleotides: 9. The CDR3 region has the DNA TGTGCCACCAGCGGTGACAGGGGGCCAACGAAGACCCAGTACTTC. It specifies CATSGDRGPTKTQYF. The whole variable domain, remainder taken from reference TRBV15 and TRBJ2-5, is DAMVIQNPRYQVTQFGKPVTLSCSQTLNHNVMYWYQQKSSQAPKLLFHYYDKDFNNEADTPDNFQSRRPNTSFCFLDIRSPGLGDTAMYLCATSGDRGPTKTQYFGPGTRLLVL.

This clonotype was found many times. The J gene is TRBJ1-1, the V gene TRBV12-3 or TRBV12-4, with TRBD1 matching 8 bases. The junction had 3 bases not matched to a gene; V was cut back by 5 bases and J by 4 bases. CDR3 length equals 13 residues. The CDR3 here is CASSRGQVTEAFF. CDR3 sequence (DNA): TGTGCCAGCAGTCGGGGACAGGTCACTGAAGCTTTCTTT.

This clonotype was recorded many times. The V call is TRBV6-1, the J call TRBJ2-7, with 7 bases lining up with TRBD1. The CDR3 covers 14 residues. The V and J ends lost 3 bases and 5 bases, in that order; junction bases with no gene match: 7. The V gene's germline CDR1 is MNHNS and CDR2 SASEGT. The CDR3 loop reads CASSDYDRENEQYF. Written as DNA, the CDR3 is TGTGCCAGCAGTGACTACGACAGGGAGAACGAGCAGTACTTC.

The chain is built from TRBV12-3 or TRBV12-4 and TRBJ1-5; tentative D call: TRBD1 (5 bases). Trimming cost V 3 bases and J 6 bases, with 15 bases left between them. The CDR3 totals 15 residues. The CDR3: CASSFNNQGTQPQHF. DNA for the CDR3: TGTGCCAGCAGTTTCAATAATCAGGGTACTCAGCCCCAGCATTTT.

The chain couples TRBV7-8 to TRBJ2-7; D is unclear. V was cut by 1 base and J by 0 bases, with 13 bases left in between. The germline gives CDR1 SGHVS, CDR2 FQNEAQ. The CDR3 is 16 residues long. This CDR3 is CASSLGAWQSSYEQYF. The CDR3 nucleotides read TGTGCCAGCAGCTTAGGGGCTTGGCAGAGCTCCTACGAGCAGTACTTC.